The clone carrying this TCR beta chain was seen many times. Its antigen is undetermined. Trimming removed 0 bases at V and 8 bases at J, with 18 bases between. The CDR3 is 16 amino acids. Germline V CDR1 and CDR2: SGHRS, YFSETQ. Graves' hyperthyroidism is called stable when ophthalmopathy does not progress within 18 months. The study based diagnoses on clinical symptoms, serum thyroxine and TRAb, thyroid ultrasound and orbital computed tomography. The data stem from a study of T cells in Graves' hyperthyroidism and ophthalmopathy. The study, taken as a whole, reports: Stable hyperthyroidism was separated from ophthalmopathy by a model based on 13 V-J features.

RNA transcripts served as the template for amplifying TCR beta CDR3 regions. When the TCR CDR3 underwent first-round RT-PCR, the HTBI primer set was used. TCRdb reanalysed the multiplex PCR reads using MiXCR and keeps one entry per CDR3 protein. This sample carries some 440,000 distinct CDR3 sequences, approximately 14% of them seen once, and the ten largest clones take 7.5% to 9%. Sequencing was performed on blood. The TCR originated in a woman younger than 30 with Graves' hyperthyroidism. V usage is TRBV5-1 and J usage is TRBJ2-1; possible D gene TRBD2, 7 bases. CDR3 sequence (DNA): TGCGCCAGCAGCTTGGTCGGCGGGGGCCTCTCGGATGAGCAGTTCTTC. Protein: CASSLVGGGLSDEQFF.